This T cell receptor beta chain is from a study of T cell responses to AZD1222 COVID-19 vaccine. Overall study findings and caveats: Unmutated variant regions are reportedly the target of nearly half of TCRs that are spike-specific.

About this clone itself: Its cognate antigen is unknown.

Clones were sequenced by immunoSEQ multiplex PCR, and TCRdb holds only the in-frame ones, with some missing. Of around 200,000 clones detected, approximately 91% appear once; the ten largest clones hold approximately 0.97%. CDR3 length: 15 residues. Germline CDR1 is MNHEY and CDR2 is SMNVEV (reference sequence). V lost 3 bases, J lost 8 bases, and 17 bases lay in between. The sample consisted of peripheral blood, taken on day 0 of AZD1222 vaccination. This clonotype originated in an adult in good health. The chain employs TRBV27 and TRBJ2-1; a weak D match, TRBD2 (6 bases). The CDR3 coding sequence is TGTGCCAGCAGTTTGGTCCGACTAGACGGGCATGAGCAGTTCTTC. Residues: CASSLVRLDGHEQFF.